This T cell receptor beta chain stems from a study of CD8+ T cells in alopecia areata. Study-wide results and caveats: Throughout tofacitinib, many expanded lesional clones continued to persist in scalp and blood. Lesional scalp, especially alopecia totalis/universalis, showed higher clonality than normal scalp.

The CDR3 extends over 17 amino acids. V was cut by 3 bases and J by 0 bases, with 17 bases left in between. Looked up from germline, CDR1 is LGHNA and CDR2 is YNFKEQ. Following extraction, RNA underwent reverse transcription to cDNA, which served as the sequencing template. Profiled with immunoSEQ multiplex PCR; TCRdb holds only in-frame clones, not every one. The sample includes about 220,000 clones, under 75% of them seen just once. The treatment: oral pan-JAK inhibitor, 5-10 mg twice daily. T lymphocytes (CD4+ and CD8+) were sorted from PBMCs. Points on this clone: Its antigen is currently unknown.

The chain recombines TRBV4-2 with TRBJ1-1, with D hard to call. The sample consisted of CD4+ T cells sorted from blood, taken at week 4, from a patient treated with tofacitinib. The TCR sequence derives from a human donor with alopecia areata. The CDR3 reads CASSHQGRQRLNTEAFF. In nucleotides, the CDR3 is TGTGCCAGCAGCCATCAAGGGAGGCAGCGCCTGAACACTGAAGCTTTCTTT.